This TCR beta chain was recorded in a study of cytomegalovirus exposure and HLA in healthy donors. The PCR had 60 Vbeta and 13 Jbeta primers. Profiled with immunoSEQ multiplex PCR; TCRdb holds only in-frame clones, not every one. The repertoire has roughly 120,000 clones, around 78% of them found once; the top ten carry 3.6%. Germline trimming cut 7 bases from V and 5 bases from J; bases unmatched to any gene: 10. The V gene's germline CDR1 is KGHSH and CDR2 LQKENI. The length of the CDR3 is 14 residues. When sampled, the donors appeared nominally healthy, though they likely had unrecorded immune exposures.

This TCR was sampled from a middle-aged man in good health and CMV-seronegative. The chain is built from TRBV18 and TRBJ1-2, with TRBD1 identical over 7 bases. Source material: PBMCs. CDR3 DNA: TGTGCCAGCTTACAGGGGACTCGCGGTTATGGCTACACCTTC. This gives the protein CASLQGTRGYGYTF.